The 3 T cell receptor beta chains below all came from one sample that was sequenced in a study of blood T cell repertoires in COVID-19. The data were produced by immunoSEQ multiplex PCR, yet TCRdb's version contains in-frame clones alone and is incomplete. The table records some 240,000 clones, 80% to 90% of them present only once. The sequenced sample consisted of peripheral blood. The receptors here all came from a woman in her seventies with COVID-19, enrolled during active disease.

The chain has TRBV27 and TRBJ2-7, with D hard to call. Trimming shortened V by 5 bases and J by 2 bases, and 10 bases separated the two germline ends. This CDR3 comprises 13 residues. Germline CDR1 and CDR2: MNHEY and SMNVEV (reference sequence). CDR3 in DNA: TGTGCCAGCAGTCCCTTCGGAGCCTACGAGCAGTACTTC. Residues: CASSPFGAYEQYF.

The V and J genes are TRBV6-2 or TRBV6-3 and TRBJ2-7, with 8 bases lining up with TRBD2. The length of the CDR3 is 15 residues. Germline CDR1 reads MNHEY; CDR2 reads SVGEGT. After removal of 1 base from V and 7 bases from J, the junction contained 9 bases not matched to a gene. The CDR3 DNA reads TGTGCCAGCAGTTACTGGACTAGCTGGAGGGGGGAGCAGTACTTC. This translates into CASSYWTSWRGEQYF.

J is TRBJ1-2 and V is TRBV3-1 (or the pseudogene TRBV3-2); D remains ambiguous. This CDR3 is built from 14 residues. Germline values: CDR1 LGHDT, CDR2 YNNKEL (reference sequence). V lost 5 bases, J lost 8 bases, and 18 bases lay in between. The CDR3 here is CASSWYSEGGGYTF. The DNA of the CDR3 is TGTGCCAGCAGCTGGTATTCGGAGGGTGGCGGCTACACCTTC.